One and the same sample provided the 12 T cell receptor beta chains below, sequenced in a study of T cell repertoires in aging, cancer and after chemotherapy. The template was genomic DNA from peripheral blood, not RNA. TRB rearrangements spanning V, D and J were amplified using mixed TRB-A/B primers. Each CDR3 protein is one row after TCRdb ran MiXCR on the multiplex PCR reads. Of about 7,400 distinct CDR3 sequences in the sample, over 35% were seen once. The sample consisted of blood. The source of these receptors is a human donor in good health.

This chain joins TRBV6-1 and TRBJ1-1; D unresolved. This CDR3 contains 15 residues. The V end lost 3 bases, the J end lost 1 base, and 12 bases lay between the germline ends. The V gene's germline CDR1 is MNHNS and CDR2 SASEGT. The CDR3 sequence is CASSEWGKRNTEAFF. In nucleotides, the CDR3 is TGTGCCAGCAGTGAGTGGGGTAAGAGGAACACTGAAGCTTTCTTT.

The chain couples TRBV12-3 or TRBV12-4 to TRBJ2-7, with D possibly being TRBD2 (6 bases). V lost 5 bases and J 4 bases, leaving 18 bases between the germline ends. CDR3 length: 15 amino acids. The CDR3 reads CASSELRGYIYEQYF. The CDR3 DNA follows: TGTGCCAGCAGTGAACTTCGGGGGTACATTTACGAGCAGTACTTC.

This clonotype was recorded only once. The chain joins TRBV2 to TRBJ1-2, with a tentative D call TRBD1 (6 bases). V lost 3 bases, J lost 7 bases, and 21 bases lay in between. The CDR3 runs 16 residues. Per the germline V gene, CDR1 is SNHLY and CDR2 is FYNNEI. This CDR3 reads CASSDMLARRGSGYTF. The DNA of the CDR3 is TGTGCCAGCAGTGATATGTTAGCACGAAGGGGGTCTGGCTACACCTTC.

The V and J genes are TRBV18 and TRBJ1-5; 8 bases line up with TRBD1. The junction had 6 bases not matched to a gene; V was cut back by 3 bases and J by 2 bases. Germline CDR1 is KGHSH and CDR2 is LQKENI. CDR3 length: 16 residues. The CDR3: CASSPMTGDGNQPQHF. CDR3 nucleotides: TGTGCCAGCTCACCGATGACAGGGGACGGCAATCAGCCCCAGCATTTT.

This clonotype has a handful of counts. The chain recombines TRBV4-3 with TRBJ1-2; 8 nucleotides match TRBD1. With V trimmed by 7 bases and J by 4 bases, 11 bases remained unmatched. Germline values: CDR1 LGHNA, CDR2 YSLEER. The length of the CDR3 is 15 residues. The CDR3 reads CASTHGRDRFYGYTF. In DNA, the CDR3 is TGCGCCAGCACCCACGGCCGGGACAGGTTCTATGGCTACACCTTC.

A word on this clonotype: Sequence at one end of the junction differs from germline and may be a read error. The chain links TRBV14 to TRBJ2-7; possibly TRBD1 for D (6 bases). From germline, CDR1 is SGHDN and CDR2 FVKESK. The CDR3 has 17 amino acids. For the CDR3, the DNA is TGTGCCAGCAGCCAAGGACCGACAGGTGGGCACCTAGACGAGCAGTACTTT. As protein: CASSQGPTGGHLDEQYF.

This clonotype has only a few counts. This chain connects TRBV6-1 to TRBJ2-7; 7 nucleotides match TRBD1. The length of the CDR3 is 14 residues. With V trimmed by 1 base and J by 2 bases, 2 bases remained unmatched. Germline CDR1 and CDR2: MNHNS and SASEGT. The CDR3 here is CASSEGTGTYEQYF. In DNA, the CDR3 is TGTGCCAGCAGTGAAGGGACAGGCACCTACGAGCAGTACTTC.

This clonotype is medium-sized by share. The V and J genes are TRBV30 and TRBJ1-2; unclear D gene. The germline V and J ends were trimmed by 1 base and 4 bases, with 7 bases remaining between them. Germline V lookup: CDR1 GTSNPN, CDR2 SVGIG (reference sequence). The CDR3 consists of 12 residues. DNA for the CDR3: TGTGCCTGGAGTGCTGGCTCCTATGGCTACACCTTC. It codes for CAWSAGSYGYTF.

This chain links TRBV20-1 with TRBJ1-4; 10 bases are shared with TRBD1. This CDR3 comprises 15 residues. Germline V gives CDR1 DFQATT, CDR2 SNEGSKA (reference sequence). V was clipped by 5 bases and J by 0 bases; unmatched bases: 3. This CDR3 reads CSAPGQGATNEKLFF. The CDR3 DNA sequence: TGCAGTGCTCCCGGACAGGGGGCAACTAATGAAAAACTGTTTTTT.

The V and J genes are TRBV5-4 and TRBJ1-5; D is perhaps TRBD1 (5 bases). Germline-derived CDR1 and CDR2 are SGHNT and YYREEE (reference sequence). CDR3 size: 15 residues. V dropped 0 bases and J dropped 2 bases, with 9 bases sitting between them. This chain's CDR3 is CASSLGGAGNQPQHF. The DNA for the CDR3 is TGTGCCAGCAGCTTGGGTGGGGCAGGCAATCAGCCCCAGCATTTT.

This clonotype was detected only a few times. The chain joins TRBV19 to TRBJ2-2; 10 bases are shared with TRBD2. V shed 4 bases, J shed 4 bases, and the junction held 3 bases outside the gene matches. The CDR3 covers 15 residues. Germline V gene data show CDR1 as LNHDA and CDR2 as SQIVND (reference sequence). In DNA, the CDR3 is TGTGCCAGTAGTAAACAGCGGGGGGGCACCGGGGAGCTGTTTTTT. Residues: CASSKQRGGTGELFF.

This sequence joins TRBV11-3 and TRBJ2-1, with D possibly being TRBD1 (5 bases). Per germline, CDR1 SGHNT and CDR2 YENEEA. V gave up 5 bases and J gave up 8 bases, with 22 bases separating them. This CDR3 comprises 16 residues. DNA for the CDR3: TGTGCCAGCAGCCCTAGGTTGGGTCCTGGGGCCGATGAGCAGTTCTTC. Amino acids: CASSPRLGPGADEQFF.